This TCR beta chain was identified during a study of blood T cell repertoires in COVID-19. Study-level information: T cells, B-cell-depleted T cells, or PBMCs provided the cDNA or gDNA that served as material.

Assay: immunoSEQ multiplex PCR; the TCRdb copy retains only in-frame clones and omits some. Among more than 200,000 clones listed, roughly 85% were seen once. The TCR sequence derives from a man aged 18 to 30 with active or convalescent COVID-19. The sequencing sample was made of peripheral blood.

The CDR3 DNA sequence: TGTGCCAGCAGCTTCCTACGACAGGATGACGGCTACACCTTC. It encodes CASSFLRQDDGYTF. The rearrangement joins TRBV7-9 to TRBJ1-2, with TRBD1 as a possible D gene (6 bases). This CDR3 is 14 amino acids long. V was shortened by 3 bases and J by 8 bases, with 16 bases between the two germline ends. Germline-derived CDR1 and CDR2 are SEHNR and FQNEAQ (reference sequence).